This T cell receptor beta chain emerged from a study of blood T cell repertoires in COVID-19. Whole-study context: The cDNA or gDNA used as material had been derived from T cells, B-cell-depleted T cells, or PBMCs.

Profiling relied on immunoSEQ multiplex PCR, and the TCRdb table lists in-frame clones only, not all of them. In the table there are about 160,000 clones, 80% to 85% of which are singletons. The V end lost 4 bases, the J end lost 5 bases, and 10 bases lay between the germline ends. CDR1 and CDR2 (germline): SGHRS, YFSETQ. The CDR3 is 13 amino acids. The TCR comes from a woman aged 80 or over with active or convalescent COVID-19. The chain is built from TRBV5-1 and TRBJ1-3, with D unresolved. The source material was peripheral blood. The CDR3 DNA reads as TGCGCCAGCAGCGTCGACACGCGAAACACCATATATTTT. It is translated as CASSVDTRNTIYF.